Below, one T cell receptor beta chain is given with its context. Its matching antigen is unknown. The record originates from a study of OX40 agonist ivuxolimab in advanced cancers. Study results and caveats: CD4+ T cells averaged fewer expanded clones than CD8+ T cells.

Sequencing was performed with immunoSEQ multiplex PCR; in TCRdb, only in-frame clones are kept and a portion is missing. Of 80,000 to 130,000 clones in the sample, 90% were seen once. This TCR was sampled from an adult with an advanced solid tumor such as melanoma, head and neck, liver or kidney cancer. This specimen was CD4+ or CD8+ T cells sorted from blood, taken in a trial of the OX40 agonist ivuxolimab.

The DNA for the CDR3 is TGTGCCAGCAGCGTGATTGCGGGCGGCTACAATGAGCAGTTCTTC. Translating it yields CASSVIAGGYNEQFF. The chain links TRBV9 to TRBJ2-1; perhaps TRBD2 as D (5 bases). CDR1 and CDR2 from the germline V gene are SGDLS and YYNGEE. This CDR3 is 15 amino acids long. V was trimmed by 2 bases and J by 3 bases, leaving 12 bases between them.